This entry describes one T cell receptor (beta chain). Antigen: not known. The data were taken from a study of OX40 agonist ivuxolimab in advanced cancers. Notes on the study in general: Partial responders at 0.1-3.0 mg/kg had among the lowest clonal expansion. CD8+ T cells were the subset that, on average, had more expanded clones than CD4+.

Peripheral blood came from all dose cohorts at three timepoints. The data were produced by immunoSEQ multiplex PCR, yet TCRdb's version contains in-frame clones alone and is incomplete. The sample carries around 66,000 clones, approximately 80% recorded once. Trimming cost V 0 bases and J 3 bases, with 12 bases left between them. The length of the CDR3 is 16 residues. The germline V gene encodes CDR1 LNHNV and CDR2 YYDKDF (reference sequence). This material consisted of CD4+ or CD8+ T cells sorted from blood, taken in a trial of the OX40 agonist ivuxolimab. The chain is built from TRBV15 and TRBJ1-3, with a weak D call TRBD1 (5 bases). This receptor was obtained from an adult with an advanced solid tumor such as melanoma, head and neck, liver or kidney cancer. The CDR3 nucleotides are TGTGCCACCAGCAGAGATCTTGGGGGGGGTGGAAACACCATATATTTT. Its translation: CATSRDLGGGGNTIYF.